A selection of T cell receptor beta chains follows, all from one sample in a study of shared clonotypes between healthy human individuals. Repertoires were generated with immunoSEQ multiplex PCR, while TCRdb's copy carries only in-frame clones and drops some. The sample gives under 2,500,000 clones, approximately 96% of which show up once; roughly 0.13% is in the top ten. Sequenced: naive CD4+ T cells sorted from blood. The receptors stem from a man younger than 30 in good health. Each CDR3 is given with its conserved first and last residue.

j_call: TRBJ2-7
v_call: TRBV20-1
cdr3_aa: CSAFGGEQYF

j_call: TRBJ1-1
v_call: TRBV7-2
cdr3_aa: CASSARTENTEAFF

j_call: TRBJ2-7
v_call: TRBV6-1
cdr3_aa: CASSPESLITYEQYF

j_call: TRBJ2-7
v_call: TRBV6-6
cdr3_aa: CASRGTGYHEQYF

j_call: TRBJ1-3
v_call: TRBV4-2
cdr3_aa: CASSQDGADSGNTIYF

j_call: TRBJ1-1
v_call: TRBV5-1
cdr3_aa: CASSPGGTGNTEAFF

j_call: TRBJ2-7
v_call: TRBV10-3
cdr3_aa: CATGPRGEQYF

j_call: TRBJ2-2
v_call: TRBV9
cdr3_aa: CASSVVENTGELFF

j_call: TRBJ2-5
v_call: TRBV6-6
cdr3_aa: CASSRIYETQYF

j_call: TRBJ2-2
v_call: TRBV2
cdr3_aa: CASLVATTGELFF

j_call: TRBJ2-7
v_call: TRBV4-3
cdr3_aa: CASSQVLGPYEQYF

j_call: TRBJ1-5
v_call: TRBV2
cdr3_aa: CASSEGGFQPQHF

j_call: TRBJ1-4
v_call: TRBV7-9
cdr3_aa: CASSPGQGANEKLFF

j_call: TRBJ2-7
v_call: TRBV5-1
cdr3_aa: CASSLAVGGEQYF

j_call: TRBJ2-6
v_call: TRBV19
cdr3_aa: CASSILDSGANVLTF

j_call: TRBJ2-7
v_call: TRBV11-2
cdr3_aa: CASRKPGLAGVEQYF

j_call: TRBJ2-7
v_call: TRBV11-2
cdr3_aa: CASSSGLGGVGEQYF

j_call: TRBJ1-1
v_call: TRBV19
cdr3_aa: CASSILLGRENTEAFF

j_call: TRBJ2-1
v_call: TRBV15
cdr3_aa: CATSEGGGRYNEQFF

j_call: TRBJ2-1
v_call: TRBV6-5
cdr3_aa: CASSIGALATNEQFF

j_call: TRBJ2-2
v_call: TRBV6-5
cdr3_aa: CASRTRSQGAGELFF

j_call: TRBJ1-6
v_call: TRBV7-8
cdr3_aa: CASSPGLLNSPLHF

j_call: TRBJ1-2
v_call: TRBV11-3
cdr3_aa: CASSLVLIGHSRYGYTF

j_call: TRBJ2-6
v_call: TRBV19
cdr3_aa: CASSIGGGSGANVLTF

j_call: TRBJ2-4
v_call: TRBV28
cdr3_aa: CASSTARRRGGNIQYF

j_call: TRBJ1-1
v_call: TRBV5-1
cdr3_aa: CASSLGTGGTEAFF

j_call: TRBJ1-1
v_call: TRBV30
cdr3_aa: CAWSVGGGSLNTEAFF

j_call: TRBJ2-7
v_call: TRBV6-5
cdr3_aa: CASSYLGAGSYEQYF

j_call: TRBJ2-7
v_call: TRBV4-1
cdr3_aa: CASSYLPGLAGVPHEQYF

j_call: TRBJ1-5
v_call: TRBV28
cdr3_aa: CASNEGRRSNQPQHF

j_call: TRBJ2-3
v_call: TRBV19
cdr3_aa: CASSKLAASGDTQYF

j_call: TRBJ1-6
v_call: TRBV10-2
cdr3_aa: CASSESPTRSYNSPLHF